Each of the 3 T cell receptor beta chains below was sequenced from the same sample in a study of OX40 agonist ivuxolimab in advanced cancers. Generated by immunoSEQ multiplex PCR, the TCRdb table keeps only in-frame clones and is missing some. The sample has around 61,000 clones, approximately 80% seen once. The source material was CD4+ or CD8+ T cells sorted from blood, sampled in a trial of the OX40 agonist ivuxolimab. Receptor source: an adult with an advanced solid tumor such as melanoma, head and neck, liver or kidney cancer.

The chain is built from TRBV7-6 and TRBJ2-3; no clear D. Germline values: CDR1 SGHVS, CDR2 FNYEAQ. CDR3 length: 14 residues. The V and J ends lost 6 bases and 4 bases respectively, with 14 bases between them. The CDR3 reads CASSSPGSSDTQYF. DNA of the CDR3: TGTGCCAGCAGTTCACCCGGTAGTTCAGATACGCAGTATTTT.

The gene calls are TRBV2 and TRBJ2-1; 9 bases are a match to TRBD2. There are 14 residues in the CDR3. Germline-derived CDR1 and CDR2 are SNHLY and FYNNEI. V trimming: 7 bases; J trimming: 5 bases; junction bases outside the gene matches: 6. CDR3 in amino acids: CASNKRTSDNEQFF. In DNA form, the CDR3 reads TGTGCCAGCAATAAGCGGACTAGCGACAATGAGCAGTTCTTC.

This chain links TRBV5-4 with TRBJ2-1; 12 bases line up with TRBD2. The V and J ends lost 4 bases and 0 bases, in that order; junction bases with no gene match: 8. The CDR3 totals 18 residues. Germline loops: CDR1 SGHNT, CDR2 YYREEE (reference sequence). CDR3 residues: CASSQTATSGSSYNEQFF. In DNA form, the CDR3 reads TGTGCCAGCAGCCAAACGGCGACTAGCGGGAGCTCCTACAATGAGCAGTTCTTC.